This T cell receptor (beta chain) appears in the sequencing data of a study of Ad26.COV2.S vaccination and SARS-CoV-2 variants. The study, taken as a whole, reports: Placebo and vaccine recipients had non-spike TCR breadth that was similar. The TCR breadth and depth analyses may have understated or missed part of the total T cell responses.

As to treatment: some 20 received Ad26.COV2.S at low or high dose, single or two shots; 5 received placebo; per-sample allocation not given. Sampling was done on day 63 after the first vaccine or placebo injection. Expression of Wuhan-strain SARS-CoV-2 spike came from the Ad26 vector that formed the vaccine. Germline lookup yields CDR1 SGHVS and CDR2 FQNEAQ. This CDR3 is 14 amino acids long. Trimming took off 3 bases at V and 6 bases at J, with 14 bases between the two ends. Here immunoSEQ multiplex PCR was the method, and the copy in TCRdb shows in-frame clones only, minus some. The sample contains about 480,000 clones, about 83% of which appear only once. Details on this clone: Its target is unknown.

Specimen: peripheral blood, collected in a trial of Ad26.COV2.S vaccine versus placebo. The chain has TRBV7-8 and TRBJ1-1; D is undetermined. The receptor was isolated from a person aged 18-60 years who received the Ad26.COV2.S COVID-19 vaccine or a placebo. CDR3 protein: CASSLVDGVSEAFF. CDR3 DNA sequence: TGTGCCAGCAGCTTGGTGGATGGGGTTTCTGAAGCTTTCTTT.